A single sample is the source of the 18 T cell receptor beta chains below, sequenced in a study of beta chain features in type 1 diabetes (dated by TCRdb to 2017 to 2018). No antigens are known for them. What the authors observed across the whole study: Type 1 diabetes patients showed a moderate but significant shortening of TCRB CDR3 length in all four CD4+ subsets.

The method was the immunoSEQ multiplex PCR assay. All of the isolated RNA was reverse transcribed with the High Capacity cDNA Reverse Transcription Kit, so expressed TCRB transcripts were sequenced. This is the immuneACCESS table as TCRdb keeps it, with only in-frame sequences that have V and J called. A part of the clones is gone; compared with another copy, unresolved V genes explain less than half, and the rest is unexplained. The sample includes hundreds of thousands of clones, with around an eighth observed a single time. In total, the top ten clones hold 0.022% of the sample. The sample comprised naive CD4+ T cells from blood. The sample's cell subset or site, from its label and the paper: true naive CD4+ T cells. These receptors came from a man in his late teens or twenties with type 1 diabetes.

The V gene is TRBV6-1, the J gene TRBJ2-1; 8 positions match TRBD2. The CDR3 has 16 amino acids. V lost 3 bases to trimming and J lost 0 bases; unmatched junction nucleotides: 4. In germline, CDR1 is MNHNS, CDR2 SASEGT. The CDR3 DNA is TGTGCCAGCAGTGAGGCTAGCGGGCCCTCCTACAATGAGCAGTTCTTC. Translation gives CASSEASGPSYNEQFF.

The chain has TRBV10-1 and TRBJ2-5, with D perhaps assigned TRBD1 or TRBD2 (5 bases each). The V and J ends lost 3 bases and 1 base respectively, with 12 bases between them. Germline values: CDR1 WNHNN, CDR2 SYGVQD (reference sequence). The CDR3 runs to 15 residues. CDR3 sequence: CASSDTGTVQETQYF. CDR3 nucleotides: TGCGCCAGCAGTGATACCGGGACCGTCCAAGAGACCCAGTACTTC.

In this sample, this clone turned up a few times. V and J are TRBV7-9 and TRBJ1-2, with unresolved D. The CDR3 has 13 amino acids. Germline CDR1 SEHNR, CDR2 FQNEAQ (reference sequence). Trimming stripped 4 bases from V and 2 bases from J, with 8 bases between. DNA for the CDR3: TGTGCCAGCAGCTATGGGCAGAACTATGGCTACACCTTC. The encoded protein is CASSYGQNYGYTF.

This CDR3 is CASSSPGGASYEQYF. In DNA, the CDR3 is TGTGCCAGTAGTAGCCCGGGGGGGGCTAGCTACGAGCAGTACTTC. The gene calls are TRBV19 and TRBJ2-7, with 8 bases identical to TRBD2. With V trimmed by 4 bases and J by 3 bases, 8 bases remained unmatched. The CDR3 is 15 residues long. Germline CDR1 LNHDA, CDR2 SQIVND (reference sequence).

The V and J genes are TRBV5-1 and TRBJ2-1; 10 bases match TRBD1. Germline CDR1 is SGHRS and CDR2 is YFSETQ. The CDR3 contains 15 residues. The V segment lost 4 bases and the J segment 8 bases; nucleotides outside the gene matches: 9. CDR3 in amino acids: CASSNRDRGIDEQFF. CDR3 sequence (DNA): TGCGCCAGCAGCAACCGGGACAGGGGCATCGATGAGCAGTTCTTC.

This clone has just a few counts. This chain uses TRBV5-1 with TRBJ1-1; D uncertain. V gave up 3 bases and J gave up 8 bases, with 14 bases separating them. CDR1 is SGHRS, CDR2 YFSETQ, per germline. The CDR3 length is 13 residues. This CDR3 reads CASSSLLGPEAFF. CDR3 sequence (DNA): TGCGCCAGCAGCTCGCTGTTAGGGCCAGAAGCTTTCTTT.

The chain is built from TRBV10-2 and TRBJ1-1; TRBD1 is a possible D gene (5 bases). Per the germline V gene, CDR1 is WSHSY and CDR2 is SAAADI. Trimming removed 0 bases at V and 3 bases at J, with 14 bases between. This CDR3 is 16 amino acids long. The CDR3 is CASSESFGREDTEAFF. The DNA for the CDR3 is TGCGCCAGCAGTGAGTCCTTCGGCAGGGAGGACACTGAAGCTTTCTTT.

This clone was seen a handful of times. The V call is TRBV6-5, the J call TRBJ1-3; 8 nucleotides match TRBD1. The CDR3 is 15 residues long. In germline, CDR1 is MNHEY, CDR2 SVGAGI. Unmatched junction bases numbered 4, after V lost 2 bases and J lost 4 bases. The CDR3 DNA reads as TGTGCCAGCAGTTACGACAGGGGCACAGGAAACACCATATATTTT. Its translation is CASSYDRGTGNTIYF.

In its sample, this clone was seen a few times. The chain couples TRBV7-9 to TRBJ1-1; unclear D gene. V lost 1 base, J lost 0 bases, and 9 bases lay in between. The CDR3 runs to 15 residues. CDR1 SEHNR and CDR2 FQNEAQ come from the germline V gene (reference sequence). The CDR3 bases are TGTGCCAGCAGCTTAGAACCGAGTATGAACACTGAAGCTTTCTTT. This codes for CASSLEPSMNTEAFF.

The genes are TRBV19 and TRBJ1-5, with D possibly being TRBD1 (6 bases). This CDR3 contains 15 residues. Germline-derived CDR1 and CDR2 are LNHDA and SQIVND (reference sequence). V lost 7 bases to trimming and J lost 9 bases, with 22 bases between them. This CDR3 reads CASTSGQLQLWPQHF. The CDR3 DNA follows: TGTGCCAGTACCTCAGGACAGCTCCAACTCTGGCCCCAGCATTTT.

This chain joins TRBV7-9 and TRBJ1-3; D is unresolved. This CDR3 comprises 15 residues. The V gene lost 6 bases and the J gene lost 0 bases, with 12 bases spanning the gap. The V gene's germline CDR1 is SEHNR and CDR2 FQNEAQ (reference sequence). DNA of the CDR3: TGTGCCAGCAGACGCAGGATCCTCTCTGGAAACACCATATATTTT. Amino acids: CASRRRILSGNTIYF.

This clone showed up just a few times. The rearrangement links TRBV4-1 to TRBJ2-1; tentative D call: TRBD2 (5 bases). The length of the CDR3 is 14 residues. V dropped 0 bases and J dropped 8 bases, with 11 bases sitting between them. Germline CDR1 and CDR2: MGHRA and YSYEKL. In DNA form, the CDR3 reads TGCGCCAGCAGCCAAGATGGTAGCGAGGATGAGCAGTTCTTC. Translated: CASSQDGSEDEQFF.

The V and J genes are TRBV10-1 and TRBJ2-5; D remains unclear. Germline CDR1 reads WNHNN; CDR2 reads SYGVQD (reference sequence). The CDR3 runs 12 residues. Trimming removed 0 bases from V and 5 bases from J, with 4 bases in between. CDR3 sequence (DNA): TGCGCCAGCAGTGAGTCGACGGAGACCCAGTACTTC. Encoded protein: CASSESTETQYF.

The chain links TRBV25-1 to TRBJ1-2; the D gene is possibly TRBD1 (6 bases). The germline gives CDR1 MGHDK, CDR2 SYGVNS. Trimming cost V 6 bases and J 8 bases, with 13 bases left between them. CDR3 size: 12 residues. The DNA for the CDR3 is TGTGCCAGCAGCCCGGGGGCGACGGGCTACACCTTC. It translates to CASSPGATGYTF.

The V gene is TRBV2, the J gene TRBJ1-2, with D hard to call. The CDR3 runs 14 residues. V was cut by 4 bases and J by 2 bases, with 11 bases left in between. CDR1 SNHLY and CDR2 FYNNEI come from the germline V gene. Here the CDR3 DNA reads TGTGCCAGCAGTGGACAAGGGCCAAACTATGGCTACACCTTC. Protein sequence: CASSGQGPNYGYTF.

This clone came up a few times. The same CDR3 is also encoded by other DNA sequences in this sample. This sequence joins TRBV30 and TRBJ2-3, with D possibly being TRBD1 (5 bases). The CDR3 extends over 13 amino acids. Trimming cost V 0 bases and J 4 bases, with 8 bases left between them. Per the germline V gene, CDR1 is GTSNPN and CDR2 is SVGIG (reference sequence). CDR3 DNA: TGTGCCTGGAGTGTACAAGGGGCAGATACGCAGTATTTT. It yields the protein CAWSVQGADTQYF.

There are a few counts of this clone. This chain uses TRBV5-8 with TRBJ2-5; D unclear. Trimming removed 4 bases at V and 5 bases at J, with 12 bases between. Germline CDR1 is SGHTS and CDR2 is YDEGEE. The CDR3 has 13 amino acids. The CDR3 DNA sequence: TGTGCCAGCAGCGCGCAGGCTACGGAGACCCAGTACTTC. It specifies CASSAQATETQYF.

This clone showed up just a few times. The chain joins TRBV4-2 to TRBJ2-5; possibly TRBD1 or TRBD2 for D (5 bases each). The CDR3 runs 15 residues. Trimming took off 0 bases at V and 5 bases at J, with 13 bases between the two ends. Per germline, CDR1 LGHNA and CDR2 YNFKEQ. CDR3 in amino acids: CASSQDGLEGETQYF. In nucleotides, the CDR3 is TGTGCCAGCAGCCAAGACGGTCTCGAGGGGGAGACCCAGTACTTC.